The rows below give T cell receptor beta chains drawn from one sample of a study of cytomegalovirus exposure and HLA in healthy donors. Method: immunoSEQ multiplex PCR; TCRdb's copy keeps in-frame clones and lacks some. The repertoire includes 160,000 or so clones, about 78% of them detected once, and 4.5% to 6% sits in the top ten. Sequencing input: PBMCs. Source of these receptors: a man in his forties in good health and CMV-seronegative. Each CDR3 is given with its conserved first and last residue. The D gene is left open where the match is weak. Not all rows give a size; the values are once, few, many and, for expanded clones, a class.

d_call: -; v_call: TRBV20-1; j_call: TRBJ2-7; clone_size: -; cdr3_aa: CSAPAWAEQYF; cdr3_nt: TGCAGTGCCCCCGCGTGGGCCGAGCAGTACTTC
d_call: -; v_call: TRBV19; j_call: TRBJ2-1; clone_size: -; cdr3_aa: CASNHGNEQFF; cdr3_nt: TGTGCCAGTAACCACGGCAATGAGCAGTTCTTC
d_call: -; v_call: TRBV21-1; j_call: TRBJ2-7; clone_size: once; cdr3_aa: CASSKAGGTYEQYF; cdr3_nt: TGTGCCAGCAGCAAAGCCGGGGGGACCTACGAGCAGTACTTC
d_call: -; v_call: TRBV11-3; j_call: TRBJ1-5; clone_size: once; cdr3_aa: CASGVGGNQPQHF; cdr3_nt: TGTGCCAGCGGGGTAGGGGGCAATCAGCCCCAGCATTTT
d_call: -; v_call: TRBV7-2; j_call: TRBJ2-3; clone_size: -; cdr3_aa: CASSRPPQGTDTQYF; cdr3_nt: TGTGCCAGCAGTCGTCCCCCGCAGGGTACAGATACGCAGTATTTT
d_call: -; v_call: TRBV5-6; j_call: TRBJ2-3; clone_size: -; cdr3_aa: CASSLEAPDTQYF; cdr3_nt: TGTGCCAGCAGCTTGGAAGCCCCAGATACGCAGTATTTT
d_call: TRBD2; v_call: TRBV4-3; j_call: TRBJ2-2; clone_size: few; cdr3_aa: CASSQEGTTLPGGELFF; cdr3_nt: TGCGCCAGCAGCCAAGAGGGGACTACCCTTCCGGGGGGGGAGCTGTTTTTT
d_call: -; v_call: TRBV27; j_call: TRBJ2-7; clone_size: -; cdr3_aa: CASSLKRRNSYEQYF; cdr3_nt: TGTGCCAGCAGTTTAAAACGGCGGAATTCCTACGAGCAGTACTTC
d_call: -; v_call: TRBV7-2; j_call: TRBJ1-2; clone_size: -; cdr3_aa: CASSSQTGNYGYTF; cdr3_nt: TGTGCCAGCAGCTCTCAGACAGGCAACTATGGCTACACCTTC
d_call: -; v_call: TRBV18; j_call: TRBJ2-1; clone_size: few; cdr3_aa: CASSPPEGNEQFF; cdr3_nt: TGTGCCAGCTCACCTCCCGAGGGTAATGAGCAGTTCTTC
d_call: -; v_call: TRBV7-9; j_call: TRBJ1-1; clone_size: -; cdr3_aa: CASSSSVRGRITEAFF; cdr3_nt: TGTGCCAGCAGCTCTTCGGTCCGGGGAAGGATCACTGAAGCTTTCTTT
d_call: -; v_call: TRBV19; j_call: TRBJ1-5; clone_size: -; cdr3_aa: CASSTSDSYQPQHF; cdr3_nt: TGTGCCAGTAGTACCTCGGACAGTTATCAGCCCCAGCATTTT
d_call: TRBD1; v_call: TRBV7-2; j_call: TRBJ2-7; clone_size: -; cdr3_aa: CASSLYRTGPGYEQYF; cdr3_nt: TGTGCCAGCAGCCTCTACCGGACAGGGCCTGGTTACGAGCAGTACTTC
d_call: TRBD1; v_call: TRBV25-1; j_call: TRBJ1-1; clone_size: -; cdr3_aa: CASSELGRGETEAFF; cdr3_nt: TGTGCCAGCAGTGAATTGGGCAGGGGGGAGACTGAAGCTTTCTTT
d_call: TRBD2; v_call: TRBV28; j_call: TRBJ2-1; clone_size: -; cdr3_aa: CASSLGGRVYEQFF; cdr3_nt: TGTGCCAGCAGTTTAGGTGGGAGGGTCTACGAGCAGTTCTTC
d_call: TRBD2; v_call: TRBV7-6; j_call: TRBJ2-5; clone_size: -; cdr3_aa: CASRSQRGLRETQYF; cdr3_nt: TGTGCCAGCAGGTCCCAGCGGGGGTTGCGGGAGACCCAGTACTTC
d_call: -; v_call: TRBV25-1; j_call: TRBJ1-2; clone_size: -; cdr3_aa: CASSRGFSYGYTF; cdr3_nt: TGTGCCAGCAGCCGGGGTTTCAGCTATGGCTACACCTTC
d_call: -; v_call: TRBV10-3; j_call: TRBJ1-3; clone_size: -; cdr3_aa: CAIRLPGAGNTIYF; cdr3_nt: TGTGCCATCAGGTTGCCCGGAGCCGGAAACACCATATATTTT
d_call: -; v_call: TRBV6-1; j_call: TRBJ2-3; clone_size: -; cdr3_aa: CASSEKIVRADTQYF; cdr3_nt: TGTGCCAGCAGTGAGAAGATCGTGCGCGCAGATACGCAGTATTTT
d_call: TRBD1; v_call: TRBV6-5; j_call: TRBJ1-2; clone_size: few; cdr3_aa: CASSRDRDYGYTF; cdr3_nt: TGTGCCAGCAGCCGGGACAGGGACTATGGCTACACCTTC
d_call: -; v_call: TRBV11-3; j_call: TRBJ2-7; clone_size: -; cdr3_aa: CASSLFIAGTGTYEQYF; cdr3_nt: TGTGCCAGCAGCTTATTTATTGCTGGCACAGGGACCTACGAGCAGTACTTC
d_call: TRBD2; v_call: TRBV7-3; j_call: TRBJ2-2; clone_size: -; cdr3_aa: CASSPSGRRELFF; cdr3_nt: TGTGCCAGCAGCCCTAGCGGGAGGAGGGAGCTGTTTTTT
d_call: TRBD1; v_call: TRBV5-1; j_call: TRBJ2-2; clone_size: -; cdr3_aa: CASSSDRGNTGELFF; cdr3_nt: TGCGCCAGCAGCTCCGACAGGGGGAACACCGGGGAGCTGTTTTTT
d_call: -; v_call: TRBV7-6; j_call: TRBJ1-2; clone_size: -; cdr3_aa: CASSPGNYGYTF; cdr3_nt: TGTGCCAGCAGCCCCGGGAACTATGGCTACACCTTC
d_call: -; v_call: TRBV6-5; j_call: TRBJ1-4; clone_size: -; cdr3_aa: CASSYADINEKLFF; cdr3_nt: TGTGCCAGCAGTTACGCAGACATTAATGAAAAACTGTTTTTT
d_call: -; v_call: TRBV6-1; j_call: TRBJ1-5; clone_size: -; cdr3_aa: CASSTGISSNQPQHF; cdr3_nt: TGTGCCAGCTCAACAGGGATATCTAGCAATCAGCCCCAGCATTTT
d_call: TRBD1; v_call: TRBV7-9; j_call: TRBJ2-7; clone_size: -; cdr3_aa: CASRHPGQGYEQYF; cdr3_nt: TGTGCCAGCAGACATCCGGGACAGGGTTACGAGCAGTACTTC
d_call: -; v_call: TRBV2; j_call: TRBJ2-3; clone_size: few; cdr3_aa: CASRRGGQKDTQYF; cdr3_nt: TGTGCCAGCAGGAGAGGAGGACAGAAAGATACGCAGTATTTT
d_call: -; v_call: TRBV19; j_call: TRBJ1-2; clone_size: -; cdr3_aa: CASSRTPNYGYTF; cdr3_nt: TGTGCCAGTAGTCGGACACCTAACTATGGCTACACCTTC
d_call: TRBD1; v_call: TRBV5-1; j_call: TRBJ1-2; clone_size: -; cdr3_aa: CASSLEGTGNGYTF; cdr3_nt: TGCGCCAGCAGCTTGGAAGGGACAGGGAATGGCTACACCTTC
d_call: -; v_call: TRBV5-1; j_call: TRBJ2-3; clone_size: -; cdr3_aa: CASSLGQGWTDTQYF; cdr3_nt: TGCGCCAGCAGCTTGGGGCAGGGATGGACAGATACGCAGTATTTT
d_call: -; v_call: TRBV11-3; j_call: TRBJ1-2; clone_size: once; cdr3_aa: CASSRASPGKGYTF; cdr3_nt: TGTGCCAGCAGCCGGGCTAGTCCGGGGAAGGGCTACACCTTC
d_call: TRBD2; v_call: TRBV9; j_call: TRBJ2-1; clone_size: -; cdr3_aa: CASSVLGGGPNNEQFF; cdr3_nt: TGTGCCAGCAGCGTCCTAGGCGGGGGGCCCAACAATGAGCAGTTCTTC
d_call: -; v_call: TRBV9; j_call: TRBJ2-3; clone_size: few; cdr3_aa: CASSVAGVSTDTQYF; cdr3_nt: TGTGCCAGCAGCGTAGCAGGGGTTAGCACAGATACGCAGTATTTT
d_call: -; v_call: TRBV7-9; j_call: TRBJ2-1; clone_size: -; cdr3_aa: CASSLEAVRLYSDEQFF; cdr3_nt: TGTGCCAGCAGCTTGGAAGCGGTGAGGCTTTACTCGGATGAGCAGTTCTTC
d_call: -; v_call: TRBV5-6; j_call: TRBJ2-1; clone_size: -; cdr3_aa: CASSPEGGAYNEQFF; cdr3_nt: TGTGCCAGCAGCCCGGAAGGGGGGGCCTACAATGAGCAGTTCTTC
d_call: TRBD1; v_call: TRBV11-2; j_call: TRBJ2-5; clone_size: once; cdr3_aa: CASTPGTGGRETQYF; cdr3_nt: TGTGCCAGCACCCCAGGGACAGGGGGCCGTGAGACCCAGTACTTC
d_call: TRBD1; v_call: TRBV6-5; j_call: TRBJ2-7; clone_size: -; cdr3_aa: CASSWGQGGYEQYF; cdr3_nt: TGTGCCAGCAGTTGGGGACAGGGGGGATACGAGCAGTACTTC
d_call: -; v_call: TRBV6-5; j_call: TRBJ2-2; clone_size: -; cdr3_aa: CASSYYGTSRAGELFF; cdr3_nt: TGTGCCAGCAGTTACTATGGGACATCCCGGGCCGGGGAGCTGTTTTTT
d_call: TRBD1; v_call: TRBV5-4; j_call: TRBJ2-5; clone_size: -; cdr3_aa: CASSLRQGATETQYF; cdr3_nt: TGTGCCAGCAGCTTAAGACAGGGGGCAACGGAGACCCAGTACTTC
d_call: TRBD1; v_call: TRBV27; j_call: TRBJ2-6; clone_size: -; cdr3_aa: CASSRTGVGANVLTF; cdr3_nt: TGTGCCAGCAGTCGAACAGGGGTTGGGGCCAACGTCCTGACTTTC
d_call: -; v_call: TRBV1; j_call: TRBJ2-5; clone_size: -; cdr3_aa: CTSSQDGAGGPGETQYF; cdr3_nt: TGCACCAGCAGCCAAGATGGAGCGGGGGGGCCGGGAGAGACCCAGTACTTC
d_call: -; v_call: TRBV18; j_call: TRBJ2-5; clone_size: -; cdr3_aa: CASSPRGQETQYF; cdr3_nt: TGTGCCAGCTCCCCCCGGGGACAAGAGACCCAGTACTTC
d_call: -; v_call: TRBV7-9; j_call: TRBJ1-1; clone_size: -; cdr3_aa: CASSAGVEAFF; cdr3_nt: TGTGCCAGCAGCGCAGGGGTTGAAGCTTTCTTT
d_call: -; v_call: TRBV6-4; j_call: TRBJ2-3; clone_size: -; cdr3_aa: CASSEMASTDTQYF; cdr3_nt: TGTGCCAGCAGTGAAATGGCTAGCACAGATACGCAGTATTTT
d_call: -; v_call: TRBV2; j_call: TRBJ2-3; clone_size: -; cdr3_aa: CASRGGLSTDTQYF; cdr3_nt: TGTGCCAGCAGGGGAGGCCTTAGCACAGATACGCAGTATTTT
d_call: TRBD2; v_call: TRBV5-1; j_call: TRBJ2-5; clone_size: -; cdr3_aa: CASSPTDVAGETQYF; cdr3_nt: TGCGCCAGCAGCCCGACTGATGTAGCGGGAGAGACCCAGTACTTC
d_call: TRBD2; v_call: TRBV5-4; j_call: TRBJ2-7; clone_size: -; cdr3_aa: CASSPTSGSNDEQYF; cdr3_nt: TGTGCCAGCAGCCCGACTAGCGGGAGTAACGACGAGCAGTACTTC